This T cell receptor (beta chain) was sequenced in a study of T-cell reconstitution after alpha-beta-depleted transplantation in children. The CDR3 spans 14 residues. Germline trimming cut 1 base from V and 7 bases from J; bases unmatched to any gene: 4. TCRbeta library construction was performed incorporating unique molecular identifiers. TCRdb reprocessed the PCR reads via MiXCR and lists one record per CDR3 protein. Here the sample spans over 300,000 distinct CDR3 sequences, 10% being singletons. The chain couples TRBV12-3 or TRBV12-4 to TRBJ2-1; 7 bases agree with TRBD1. The sequencing used PBMCs from the stem cell graft donor, collected from the stem cell graft. The TCR originated in a human donor who donated a stem cell graft to a child with acute lymphoblastic leukemia. CDR3 sequence: CASSLEPGGNEQFF. The CDR3 region has the DNA TGTGCCAGCAGTTTAGAGCCAGGGGGTAATGAGCAGTTCTTC.